The 7 T cell receptor beta chains below were found in one sample sequenced in a study of graft-versus-host responses after intestinal transplantation. Data came from immunoSEQ multiplex PCR; TCRdb stores just in-frame clones and leaves some out. The data contain around 30,000 clones, around 94% of them singletons. The sample here was PBMCs, taken roughly 68 days after intestinal transplant. These receptors were taken from a human patient who received an intestinal transplant, so some T cells may come from the graft donor.

This rearrangement joins TRBV6-5 to TRBJ1-4; 9 positions match TRBD1. The J segment lost 8 bases and the V segment lost 7 bases, leaving 8 bases of the junction unmatched. This CDR3 is 14 amino acids long. Germline CDR1 is MNHEY and CDR2 is SVGAGI. CDR3 sequence: CASNSGTGREKLFF. DNA of the CDR3: TGTGCCAGCAATTCCGGGACAGGGCGGGAAAAACTGTTTTTT.

The chain combines TRBV5-1 with TRBJ2-5; D remains unclear. Germline values: CDR1 SGHRS, CDR2 YFSETQ. The ends were cut back, 3 bases at V and 4 bases at J, with 7 bases in the middle. The CDR3 runs to 12 residues. The chain's CDR3 is CASSYGPETQYF. The CDR3, as DNA: TGCGCCAGCAGCTATGGTCCAGAGACCCAGTACTTC.

This chain links TRBV7-9 with TRBJ2-1; D gene uncertain. The germline V and J ends were trimmed by 4 bases and 9 bases, with 10 bases remaining between them. Germline CDR1 SEHNR, CDR2 FQNEAQ (reference sequence). The CDR3 is 12 residues long. DNA for the CDR3: TGTGCCAGCAGCTGGTGGGCTCCTGAGCAGTTCTTC. This translates into CASSWWAPEQFF.

The rearrangement links TRBV4-2 to TRBJ2-6; D perhaps matches TRBD2 (5 bases). This CDR3 is 16 amino acids long. Between the trimmed V and J ends, which lost 4 bases and 0 bases, there was a span of 10 bases. Germline V gene lookup returns CDR1 LGHNA and CDR2 YNFKEQ. Here the CDR3 DNA reads TGTGCCAGCAGCCTTGAAGCGGACTCTGGGGCCAACGTCCTGACTTTC. It is translated as CASSLEADSGANVLTF.

The gene calls are TRBV27 and TRBJ2-7, with TRBD1 matching over 7 bases. After removal of 4 bases from V and 2 bases from J, the junction contained 5 bases not matched to a gene. This CDR3 has 14 amino acids. The germline V gene encodes CDR1 MNHEY and CDR2 SMNVEV (reference sequence). The CDR3 DNA reads as TGTGCCAGCAGTTCACCGACAGGGCCCTACGAGCAGTACTTC. Protein: CASSSPTGPYEQYF.

The V gene is TRBV4-1, the J gene TRBJ2-7; D is possibly TRBD1 (6 bases). Germline V CDR1 and CDR2: MGHRA, YSYEKL. The V end was cut by 3 bases, the J end by 4 bases, with 13 bases between. The length of the CDR3 is 14 residues. The CDR3 sequence: CASSHAGEGYEQYF. CDR3 coding DNA: TGCGCCAGCAGCCACGCAGGGGAAGGGTACGAGCAGTACTTC.

The chain has TRBV5-1 and TRBJ2-7; weak D call: TRBD2 (6 bases). This CDR3 contains 15 residues. Trimming took 0 bases from V and 1 from J, leaving 11 bases between them. In germline, CDR1 is SGHRS, CDR2 YFSETQ. The CDR3 coding sequence is TGCGCCAGCAGCTTGGCGGGGAGGCCTTCCTACGAGCAGTACTTC. Translation: CASSLAGRPSYEQYF.